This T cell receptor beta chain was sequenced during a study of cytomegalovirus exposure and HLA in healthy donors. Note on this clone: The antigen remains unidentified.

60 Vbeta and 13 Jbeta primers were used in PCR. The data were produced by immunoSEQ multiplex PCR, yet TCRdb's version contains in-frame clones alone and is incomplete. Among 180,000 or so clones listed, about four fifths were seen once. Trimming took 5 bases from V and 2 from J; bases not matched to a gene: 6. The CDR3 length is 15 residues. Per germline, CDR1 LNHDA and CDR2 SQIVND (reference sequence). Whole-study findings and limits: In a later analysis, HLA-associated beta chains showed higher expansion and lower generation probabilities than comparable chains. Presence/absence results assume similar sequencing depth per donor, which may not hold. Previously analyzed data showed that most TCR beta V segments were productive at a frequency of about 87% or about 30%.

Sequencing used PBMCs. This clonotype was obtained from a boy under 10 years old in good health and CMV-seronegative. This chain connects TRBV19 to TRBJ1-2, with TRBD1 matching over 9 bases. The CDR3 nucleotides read TGTGCCAGTAGTCCGGGGACAGGGCTGAACTATGGCTACACCTTC. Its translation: CASSPGTGLNYGYTF.